The 14 T cell receptor beta chains below come from one sample, sequenced in a study of blood T cell repertoires in COVID-19. Clones were sequenced by immunoSEQ multiplex PCR, and TCRdb holds only the in-frame ones, with some missing. The sample yields roughly 200,000 clones, approximately 80% seen once. Sequencing input: peripheral blood. These receptors were collected from a man aged 50 to 60 who had recovered from COVID-19.

The rearrangement uses TRBV15 and TRBJ1-2, with unresolved D. Germline values: CDR1 LNHNV, CDR2 YYDKDF (reference sequence). Trimming shortened V by 8 bases and J by 4 bases, and 11 bases separated the two germline ends. The CDR3 totals 12 residues. The CDR3 here is CATGGATYGYTF. CDR3 sequence (DNA): TGTGCCACCGGCGGCGCTACCTATGGCTACACCTTC.

This clone was seen more than once but under ten times. The chain joins TRBV24-1 to TRBJ2-7; 13 nucleotides line up with TRBD2. The CDR3 loop spans 15 amino acids. J was trimmed by 5 bases and V by 3 bases; bases with no gene match: 3. From germline, CDR1 is KGHDR and CDR2 SFDVKD. CDR3 protein: CATSDGLAGVHEQYF. CDR3 DNA: TGTGCCACCAGTGATGGACTAGCGGGAGTCCACGAGCAGTACTTC.

This clone has a handful of counts. The chain combines TRBV5-5 with TRBJ1-1; D gene unclear. In germline, CDR1 is SGHKS, CDR2 YYEKEE (reference sequence). The CDR3 extends over 15 amino acids. V was clipped by 0 bases and J by 0 bases, with 9 bases between them. This CDR3 is CASSLVVLMNTEAFF. As DNA, the CDR3 is TGTGCCAGCAGCTTGGTTGTACTCATGAACACTGAAGCTTTCTTT. The complete variable domain, with remaining parts taken from reference TRBV5-5 and TRBJ1-1, reads DAGVTQSPTHLIKTRGQQVTLRCSPISGHKSVSWYQQVLGQGPQFIFQYYEKEERGRGNFPDRFSARQFPNYSSELNVNALLLGDSALYLCASSLVVLMNTEAFFGQGTRLTVV.

This chain links TRBV23-1 with TRBJ1-6; D is ambiguous. TRBV23-1 is noted as an ORF with a role that remains uncertain. CDR3 length: 19 residues. Deletions cut 2 bases from V and 8 bases from J, with 25 bases between. CDR3 loop: CASSQAHGDPIQAYSPLHF. The DNA of the CDR3 is TGCGCCAGCAGTCAAGCCCACGGCGACCCAATTCAGGCCTATTCACCCCTCCACTTT.

In DNA, the CDR3 is TGCGCCAGCAGCCCGGACAGGGGGGCCAACGTCCTGACTTTC. This codes for CASSPDRGANVLTF. This sequence joins TRBV5-1 and TRBJ2-6, with 7 nucleotides matching TRBD1. The CDR3 is made up of 14 amino acids. Germline-derived CDR1 and CDR2 are SGHRS and YFSETQ. Germline trimming cut 4 bases from V and 4 bases from J; bases unmatched to any gene: 2.

V and J are TRBV18 and TRBJ2-7; 11 bases are shared with TRBD2. After removal of 3 bases from V and 5 bases from J, the junction contained 0 bases not matched to a gene. From germline, CDR1 is KGHSH and CDR2 LQKENI. This CDR3 is built from 13 residues. CDR3 coding DNA: TGTGCCAGCTCACCGGGACTAGCGGACGAGCAGTACTTC. This translates into CASSPGLADEQYF.

This chain uses TRBV28 with TRBJ2-3, with D tentatively TRBD1 (7 bases). The V end lost 3 bases, the J end lost 5 bases, and 15 bases lay between the germline ends. CDR3 size: 15 residues. Germline V gene sequence: CDR1 MDHEN, CDR2 SYDVKM. DNA for the CDR3: TGTGCCAGCAGTTTTCTACAGGGGAGGATAGATACGCAGTATTTT. Its protein product is CASSFLQGRIDTQYF.

The chain combines TRBV19 with TRBJ1-3, with no clear D. The CDR3 has 16 residues. V dropped 7 bases and J dropped 0 bases, with 16 bases sitting between them. Germline V gene sequence: CDR1 LNHDA, CDR2 SQIVND (reference sequence). The CDR3 DNA follows: TGTGCCAGTACCCCACCCGGCGGCTACTCTGGAAACACCATATATTTT. This codes for CASTPPGGYSGNTIYF.

This chain joins TRBV15 and TRBJ2-1, with 13 bases lining up with TRBD2. Trimming took 1 base from V and 6 from J; bases not matched to a gene: 0. The CDR3 runs to 15 residues. CDR1 is LNHNV, CDR2 YYDKDF, per germline (reference sequence). The CDR3 nucleotides read TGTGCCACCAGCAGAGGACTAGCGGGAGGCAATGAGCAGTTCTTC. Protein product: CATSRGLAGGNEQFF.

J is TRBJ2-7 and V is TRBV4-1; 12 bases line up with TRBD2. The CDR3 length is 15 residues. Germline assignment: CDR1 MGHRA and CDR2 YSYEKL. With V trimmed by 5 bases and J by 5 bases, 7 bases remained unmatched. The DNA of the CDR3 is TGCGCCAGCAGCTATAGACTAGCGGGAGCGGACGAGCAGTACTTC. Amino acid sequence: CASSYRLAGADEQYF.

The chain uses TRBV2 and TRBJ1-1, with 7 bases identical to TRBD1. V gave up 4 bases and J gave up 3 bases; unmatched junction bases: 5. CDR1 is SNHLY and CDR2 is FYNNEI in the germline V gene. The CDR3 totals 14 residues. CDR3 nucleotide sequence: TGTGCCAGCAGTGGGACAGGAGGATACACTGAAGCTTTCTTT. This encodes CASSGTGGYTEAFF.

This clone has just a few counts. The chain joins TRBV6-6 to TRBJ2-7, with TRBD1 matching over 11 bases. Germline V gene sequence: CDR1 MNHNY, CDR2 SVGAGI (reference sequence). V was clipped by 6 bases and J by 3 bases; unmatched bases: 25. CDR3 length: 21 amino acids. DNA of the CDR3: TGTGCCAGCAGCCATTCCTACCGGACAGGGGGCGGCGGGAGGGCCCGCTACGAGCAGTACTTC. As protein: CASSHSYRTGGGGRARYEQYF.

The chain has TRBV7-9 and TRBJ1-1, with D unclear. From germline, CDR1 is SEHNR and CDR2 FQNEAQ (reference sequence). The CDR3 is 12 amino acids. The V and J ends lost 8 bases and 4 bases respectively, with 11 bases between them. CDR3 sequence reads: CASESYATEAFF. For the CDR3, the DNA is TGTGCCAGCGAGTCCTATGCCACTGAAGCTTTCTTT. Using reference TRBV7-9 and TRBJ1-1 for the parts outside the CDR3, the full variable domain is DTGVSQNPRHKITKRGQNVTFRCDPISEHNRLYWYRQTLGQGPEFLTYFQNEAQLEKSRLLSDRFSAERPKGSFSTLEIQRTEQGDSAMYLCASESYATEAFFGQGTRLTVV.

This clone was counted a single time. This sequence joins TRBV2 and TRBJ1-4; D uncertain. The CDR3 has 15 residues. Germline CDR1 SNHLY, CDR2 FYNNEI. The ends were cut back, 2 bases at V and 5 bases at J, with 12 bases in the middle. CDR3 in amino acids: CASSENAAGNEKLFF. Here the CDR3 DNA reads TGTGCCAGCAGTGAAAACGCAGCCGGGAATGAAAAACTGTTTTTT.